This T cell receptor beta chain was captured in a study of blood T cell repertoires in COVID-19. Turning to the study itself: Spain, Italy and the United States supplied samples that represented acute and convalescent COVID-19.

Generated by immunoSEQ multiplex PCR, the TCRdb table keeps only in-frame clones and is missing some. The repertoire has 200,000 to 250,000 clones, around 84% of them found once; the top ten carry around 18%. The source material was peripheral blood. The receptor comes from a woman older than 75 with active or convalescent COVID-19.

The CDR3 sequence: CATSDPQGFQETQYF. CDR3 sequence (DNA): TGTGCCACCAGTGATCCCCAGGGGTTCCAAGAGACCCAGTACTTC. The chain couples TRBV24-1 to TRBJ2-5; TRBD1 might be the D (6 bases). Trimming removed 3 bases at V and 1 base at J, with 11 bases between. The CDR3 is made up of 15 amino acids. Germline V CDR1 and CDR2: KGHDR, SFDVKD.